This T cell receptor beta chain was documented in a study of OX40 agonist ivuxolimab in advanced cancers. On the study more broadly: Of mixed ages from 23 to 79 and averaging approximately 60 years, the group was about 80% male. Participants could have had prior anti-PD-1, anti-PD-L1 or anti-CTLA-4 therapy, and approximately 37% had some. Partial responses were recorded for three patients, including one with hepatocellular carcinoma and two with cutaneous melanoma.

Only in-frame clones appear in the TCRdb table, and some are missing; sequencing was by immunoSEQ multiplex PCR. Of about 53,000 clones in the sample, approximately 84% are singletons; the top ten hold approximately 13%. This clone is classed as medium-sized (0.01 to 0.1%). Enrollment shut out patients with autoimmune disease history or systemic immunosuppression. The TCR was taken from an adult with an advanced solid tumor such as melanoma, head and neck, liver or kidney cancer. The sequencing here drew on CD4+ or CD8+ T cells sorted from blood, taken in a trial of the OX40 agonist ivuxolimab.

Here the CDR3 DNA reads TGTGCCAGCAGTTTAACCGACGGTCGGCACGAAGCTTTCTTT. Amino acid sequence: CASSLTDGRHEAFF. V usage is TRBV28 and J usage is TRBJ1-1; D gene unclear. The CDR3 has 14 residues. V was clipped by 2 bases and J by 8 bases, with 15 bases between them. CDR1 is MDHEN and CDR2 is SYDVKM in the germline V gene.